The T cell receptor (beta chain) under discussion was sequenced for a study of T cells expressing NK-cell markers. On the study more broadly: According to the study, TCR beta repertoires originated from sorted CD3+CD56+NKG2C+, CD3+CD56+NKG2C- and CD3+CD56-NKG2C+ T cells. HCMV seropositivity marked most of the eight sequenced donors; one was seronegative.

The CDR3 is made up of 13 amino acids. Germline assignment: CDR1 SGHTA and CDR2 FQGTGA. The authors generated TCR beta cDNA through 5'RACE template switching with UMIs. TCRdb re-called the 5' RACE reads, yielding one record per CDR3 amino acid sequence without DNA. Its table records about 260,000 distinct CDR3 sequences. This rearrangement joins TRBV7-3 to TRBJ2-2. Sequenced input: blood T cells: a sorted CD56 or NKG2C T cell subset, CD4+ or CD8+ T cells, or bulk PBMC T cells (not recorded which). This TCR derives from a woman aged 18 to 75 in good health. CDR3 residues: CASSLNGVGELFF. Full variable domain (remainder filled in from reference TRBV7-3 and TRBJ2-2): GAGVSQTPSNKVTEKGKYVELRCDPISGHTALYWYRQSLGQGPEFLIYFQGTGAADDSGLPNDRFFAVRPEGSVSTLKIQRTERGDSAVYLCASSLNGVGELFFGEGSRLTVL.